The clone carrying this TCR beta chain was counted many times. The TCR library was built from RNA with a 3' RACE protocol and unique molecular identifiers. TCRdb itself ran the 3' RACE reads through MiXCR, one entry per CDR3 protein. Here the sample spans about 89,000 distinct CDR3 sequences, about 7.2% being singletons. The source of the sample is a study of HIV-infected children after antiretroviral therapy interruption. Treatment noted: PENTA 11 planned treatment interruption arm or continuous ART arm. The source is a pool of human donors with HIV. This specimen consisted of CD45RA+ CD4+ T cells from PBMCs, pooled from several time points, obtained from a donor given antiretroviral therapy, either interrupted or continuous. Specified subset: naive CD4+ CD45RA+ CD45RO- T cells.

CDR3 nucleotide sequence: TGTGCCAGCAGCCTAGCGGTGGCAGGGCGAAACACCATATATTTT. Translating gives CASSLAVAGRNTIYF. V and J are TRBV11-2 and TRBJ1-3, with D perhaps TRBD1 (5 bases). The CDR3 extends over 15 amino acids. Trimming shortened V by 5 bases and J by 5 bases, and 16 bases separated the two germline ends. In germline, CDR1 is SGHAT, CDR2 FQNNGV.